The next 17 T cell receptor beta chains were all read from a single sample in a study of blood T cell repertoires in COVID-19 (dated by TCRdb to between 2020 and 2021). Receptor libraries were prepared by the immunoSEQ multiplex PCR assay. This immuneACCESS table, as held by TCRdb, lists in-frame sequences with V and J called but not all clones. Of the missing ones, under half trace to an unresolved V gene in checked studies; the others have no known cause. This sample comprises fewer than 150,000 clones, about three quarters of them detected only once. The ten largest clones represent approximately 5.6% of the sample. The sequenced material came from peripheral blood. These receptors were taken from a man between 65 and 85 years old with acute or convalescent COVID-19.

The chain joins TRBV28 to TRBJ1-1; D is uncertain. The germline V gene encodes CDR1 MDHEN and CDR2 SYDVKM. With 3 bases removed from V and 3 bases from J, the gap between germline ends came to 11 bases. This CDR3 is built from 14 residues. CDR3 region: CASSFRSYDTEAFF. The CDR3 nucleotides read TGTGCCAGCAGTTTCCGGAGCTACGACACTGAAGCTTTCTTT.

The V and J genes are TRBV7-3 and TRBJ2-2; 7 bases are a match to TRBD2. The V gene's germline CDR1 is SGHTA and CDR2 FQGTGA. V trimming: 4 bases; J trimming: 1 base; junction bases outside the gene matches: 6. This CDR3 is built from 16 residues. The CDR3 DNA reads as TGTGCCAGCAGCTCCGGGACTATATTGAACACCGGGGAGCTGTTTTTT. Its translation: CASSSGTILNTGELFF.

This rearrangement joins TRBV7-3 to TRBJ2-1, with TRBD2 identical over 7 bases. V gave up 0 bases and J gave up 5 bases; unmatched junction bases: 10. CDR3 size: 17 residues. From germline, CDR1 is SGHTA and CDR2 FQGTGA. CDR3 sequence: CASSLTLVKSGNNEQFF. The CDR3 region has the DNA TGTGCCAGCAGCTTAACCCTAGTTAAAAGCGGGAACAATGAGCAGTTCTTC.

The chain recombines TRBV28 with TRBJ2-5, with 8 positions matching TRBD1. Germline V gene data show CDR1 as MDHEN and CDR2 as SYDVKM. V was pared by 3 bases and J by 3 bases, with 6 bases of the junction left unmatched. The CDR3 has 15 amino acids. The CDR3 nucleotides are TGTGCCAGCAGTTTGGGCAGGGGGCGGGAAGAGACCCAGTACTTC. Its translation: CASSLGRGREETQYF.

This clone came up once. The rearrangement uses TRBV2 and TRBJ1-5, with a tentative D call TRBD1 (5 bases). Per the germline V gene, CDR1 is SNHLY and CDR2 is FYNNEI. CDR3 size: 13 residues. V lost 4 bases, J lost 9 bases, and 13 bases lay in between. The CDR3 sequence: CASSASSGLPQHF. CDR3 nucleotide sequence: TGTGCCAGCAGTGCCAGCTCGGGACTGCCCCAGCATTTT.

The genes are TRBV5-1 and TRBJ1-6; D unresolved. The germline V gene has CDR1 SGHRS and CDR2 YFSETQ. The CDR3 sequence is 16 residues long. V was shortened by 0 bases and J by 4 bases, with 11 bases between the two germline ends. Here the CDR3 DNA reads TGCGCCAGCAGCTTGGGGGATCGGGAGTATAATTCACCCCTCCACTTT. Its translation is CASSLGDREYNSPLHF.

The chain employs TRBV2 and TRBJ1-2; TRBD1 matches at 7 bases. Germline values: CDR1 SNHLY, CDR2 FYNNEI. The CDR3 is 16 amino acids. Trimming removed 7 bases from V and 0 bases from J; junction bases left unmatched: 11. The chain's CDR3 is CASTRDSQTANYGYTF. Written as DNA, the CDR3 is TGTGCCAGCACCCGGGACAGCCAGACAGCTAACTATGGCTACACCTTC.

The chain combines TRBV9 with TRBJ1-2; 9 positions match TRBD1. CDR1 is SGDLS, CDR2 YYNGEE, per germline. The CDR3 extends over 16 amino acids. Unmatched junction bases numbered 7, after V lost 0 bases and J lost 4 bases. The CDR3 is CASSVDSTGGSYGYTF. CDR3 nucleotide sequence: TGTGCCAGCAGCGTAGATTCGACAGGGGGTAGCTATGGCTACACCTTC.

The V call is TRBV28, the J call TRBJ2-1, with a possible D match to TRBD2 (6 bases). V lost 2 bases and J lost 2, with 10 bases in between. Germline CDR1 MDHEN, CDR2 SYDVKM. The CDR3 is 15 residues long. CDR3 residues: CASSLIVAAYNEQFF. The CDR3 nucleotides read TGTGCCAGCAGTTTAATAGTAGCGGCCTACAATGAGCAGTTCTTC. The variable domain in full, completed from reference TRBV28 and TRBJ2-1, reads DVKVTQSSRYLVKRTGEKVFLECVQDMDHENMFWYRQDPGLGLRLIYFSYDVKMKEKGDIPEGYSVSREKKERFSLILESASTNQTSMYLCASSLIVAAYNEQFFGPGTRLTVL.

V is TRBV24-1 and J is TRBJ1-5; D remains ambiguous. CDR1 is KGHDR, CDR2 SFDVKD, per germline. The CDR3 spans 14 residues. V lost 4 bases, J lost 9 bases, and 15 bases lay in between. In DNA, the CDR3 is TGTGCCACCAGTGACTCTAGGACTGCTGGGCCCCAGCATTTT. This translates into CATSDSRTAGPQHF.

V is TRBV7-2 and J is TRBJ2-3; TRBD1 is a possible D gene (6 bases). The CDR3 runs to 13 residues. Germline lookup yields CDR1 SGHTA and CDR2 FQGNSA. Trimming took off 5 bases at V and 6 bases at J, with 12 bases between the two ends. CDR3 DNA: TGTGCCAGCAGCAACAACCAGGGGGATACGCAGTATTTT. Residues: CASSNNQGDTQYF.

The genes are TRBV6-5 and TRBJ2-5, with D hard to call. Trimming took off 0 bases at V and 2 bases at J, with 10 bases between the two ends. Germline V gene lookup returns CDR1 MNHEY and CDR2 SVGAGI. The length of the CDR3 is 15 residues. The CDR3 loop reads CASSYSSPFQETQYF. The CDR3 region has the DNA TGTGCCAGCAGTTACTCATCCCCCTTTCAAGAGACCCAGTACTTC.

The chain joins TRBV7-5 to TRBJ1-3. TRBV7-5 is designated a pseudogene. This CDR3 region has 15 residues. CDR3 sequence reads: CARSLGRGNGNTIYF. The CDR3 region has the DNA TGTGCCAGAAGCTTAGGACGGGGGAATGGAAACACCATATATTTT.

The rearrangement joins TRBV5-6 to TRBJ2-1; D is possibly TRBD2 (7 bases). The CDR3 loop spans 15 amino acids. Between the trimmed V and J ends, which lost 0 bases and 4 bases, there was a span of 11 bases. In germline, CDR1 is SGHDT, CDR2 YYEEEE. The CDR3 sequence: CASSLEGGLYNEQFF. The CDR3 bases are TGTGCCAGCAGCTTGGAGGGGGGGCTTTACAATGAGCAGTTCTTC.

This chain uses TRBV9 with TRBJ1-6; TRBD1 matches at 9 bases. Germline loops: CDR1 SGDLS, CDR2 YYNGEE. The CDR3 runs 16 residues. Trimming cost V 3 bases and J 7 bases; bases outside gene matches: 8. This CDR3 is CASSETPGTGNSPLHF. CDR3 sequence (DNA): TGTGCCAGCAGCGAGACCCCCGGGACAGGGAATTCACCCCTCCACTTT. Full variable domain (remainder filled in from reference TRBV9 and TRBJ1-6): DSGVTQTPKHLITATGQRVTLRCSPRSGDLSVYWYQQSLDQGLQFLIQYYNGEERAKGNILERFSAQQFPDLHSELNLSSLELGDSALYFCASSETPGTGNSPLHFGNGTRLTVT.

This clone showed up just a few times. The chain combines TRBV5-5 with TRBJ1-4; D uncertain. This CDR3 comprises 12 residues. Trimming stripped 2 bases from V and 4 bases from J, with 3 bases between. Per germline, CDR1 SGHKS and CDR2 YYEKEE (reference sequence). CDR3 region: CASSLYNEKLFF. Written as DNA, the CDR3 is TGTGCCAGCAGCTTATATAATGAAAAACTGTTTTTT.

This clone was seen only a few times. The chain employs TRBV7-2 and TRBJ2-7; 7 bases fit TRBD1. The CDR3 runs 13 residues. The V segment lost 2 bases and the J segment 2 bases; nucleotides outside the gene matches: 0. CDR1 and CDR2 (germline): SGHTA, FQGNSA. CDR3 region: CASSLQGAYEQYF. The CDR3 DNA reads TGTGCCAGCAGCTTACAGGGGGCCTACGAGCAGTACTTC.